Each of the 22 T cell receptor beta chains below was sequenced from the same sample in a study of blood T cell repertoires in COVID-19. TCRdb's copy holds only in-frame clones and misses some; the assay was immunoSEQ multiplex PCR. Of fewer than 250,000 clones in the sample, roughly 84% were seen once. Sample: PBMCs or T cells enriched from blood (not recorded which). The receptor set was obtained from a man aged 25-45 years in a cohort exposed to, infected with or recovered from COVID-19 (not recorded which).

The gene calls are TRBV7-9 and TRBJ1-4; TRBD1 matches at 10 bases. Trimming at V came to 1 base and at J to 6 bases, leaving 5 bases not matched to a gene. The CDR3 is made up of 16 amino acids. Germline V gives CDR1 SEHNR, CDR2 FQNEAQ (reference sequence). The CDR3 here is CASSLGGQGIHEKLFF. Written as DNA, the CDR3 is TGTGCCAGCAGCTTAGGGGGACAGGGGATCCATGAAAAACTGTTTTTT.

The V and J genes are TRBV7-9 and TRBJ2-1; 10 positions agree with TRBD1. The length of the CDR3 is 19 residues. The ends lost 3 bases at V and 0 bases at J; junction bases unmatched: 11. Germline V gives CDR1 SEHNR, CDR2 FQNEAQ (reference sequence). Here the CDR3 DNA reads TGTGCCAGCAGCTTCCTCGGGACAGGGGTGGTGGGCTCCTACAATGAGCAGTTCTTC. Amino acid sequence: CASSFLGTGVVGSYNEQFF.

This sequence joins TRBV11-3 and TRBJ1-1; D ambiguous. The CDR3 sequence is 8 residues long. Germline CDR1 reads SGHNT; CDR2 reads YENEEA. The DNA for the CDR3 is TGTGTGCCCGGGAGGGCTTTCTTT. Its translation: CVPGRAFF.

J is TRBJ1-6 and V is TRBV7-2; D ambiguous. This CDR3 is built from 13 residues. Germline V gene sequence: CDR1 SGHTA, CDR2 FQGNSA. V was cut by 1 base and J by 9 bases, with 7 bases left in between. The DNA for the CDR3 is TGTGCCAGCAGCTTAGTTACCGGTTCACCCCTCCACTTT. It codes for CASSLVTGSPLHF.

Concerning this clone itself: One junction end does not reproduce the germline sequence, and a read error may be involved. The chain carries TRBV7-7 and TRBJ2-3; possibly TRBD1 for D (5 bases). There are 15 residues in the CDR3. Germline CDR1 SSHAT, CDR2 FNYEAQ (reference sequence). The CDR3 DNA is TGTGCTAGCAGCTTAGGCAGGGTGAGCACAGATACGCAGTATTTT. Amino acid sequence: CASSLGRVSTDTQYF.

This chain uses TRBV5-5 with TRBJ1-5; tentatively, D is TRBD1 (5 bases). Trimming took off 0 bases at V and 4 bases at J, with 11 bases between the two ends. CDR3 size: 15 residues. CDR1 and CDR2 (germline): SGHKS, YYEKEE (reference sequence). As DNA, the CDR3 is TGTGCCAGCAGCTTGGCCCAGGGCCTAAATCAGCCCCAGCATTTT. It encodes CASSLAQGLNQPQHF.

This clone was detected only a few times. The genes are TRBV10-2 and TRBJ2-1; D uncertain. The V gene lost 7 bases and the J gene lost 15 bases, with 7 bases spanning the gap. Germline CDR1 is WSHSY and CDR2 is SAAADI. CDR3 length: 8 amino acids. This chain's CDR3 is CASIRLFF. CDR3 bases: TGCGCCAGCATTAGACTGTTCTTC.

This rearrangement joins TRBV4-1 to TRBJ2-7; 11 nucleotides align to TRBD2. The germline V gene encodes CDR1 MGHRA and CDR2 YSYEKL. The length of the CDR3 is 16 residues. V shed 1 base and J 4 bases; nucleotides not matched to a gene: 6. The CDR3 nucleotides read TGCGCCAGCAGCCAAGGGGGACTAGCGGCCGAATACGAGCAGTACTTC. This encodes CASSQGGLAAEYEQYF.

Here the CDR3 reads CASSLTRNRGDEFF. The CDR3 coding sequence is TGTGCCAGCAGCCTCACCCGCAACAGGGGGGATGAGTTCTTC. The chain combines TRBV5-4 with TRBJ2-1; 8 bases are shared with TRBD1. The CDR3 is made up of 14 amino acids. V shed 4 bases, J shed 14 bases, and the junction held 14 bases outside the gene matches. Germline lookup yields CDR1 SGHNT and CDR2 YYREEE (reference sequence).

CDR3 region: CASSFPGSNIQYF. Written as DNA, the CDR3 is TGTGCCAGCAGCTTCCCCGGTTCAAACATTCAGTACTTC. V is TRBV5-4 and J is TRBJ2-4; no reliable D call. Per the germline V gene, CDR1 is SGHNT and CDR2 is YYREEE (reference sequence). The germline V and J ends were trimmed by 2 bases and 6 bases, with 9 bases remaining between them. There are 13 residues in the CDR3. The variable domain in full, with the rest retrieved from reference TRBV5-4 and TRBJ2-4, is ETGVTQSPTHLIKTRGQQVTLRCSSQSGHNTVSWYQQALGQGPQFIFQYYREEENGRGNFPPRFSGLQFPNYSSELNVNALELDDSALYLCASSFPGSNIQYFGAGTRLSVL.

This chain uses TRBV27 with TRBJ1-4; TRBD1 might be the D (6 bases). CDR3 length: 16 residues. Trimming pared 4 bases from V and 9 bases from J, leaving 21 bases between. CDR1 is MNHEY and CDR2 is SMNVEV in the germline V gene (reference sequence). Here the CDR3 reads CASSWASGHIIQKLFF. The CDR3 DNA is TGTGCCAGCAGTTGGGCTTCGGGACACATAATTCAAAAACTGTTTTTT.

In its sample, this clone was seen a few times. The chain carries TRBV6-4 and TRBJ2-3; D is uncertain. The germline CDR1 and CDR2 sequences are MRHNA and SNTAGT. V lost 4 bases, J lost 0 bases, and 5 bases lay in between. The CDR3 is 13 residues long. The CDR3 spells CASSADSTDTQYF. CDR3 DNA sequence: TGTGCCAGCAGTGCAGATAGCACAGATACGCAGTATTTT.

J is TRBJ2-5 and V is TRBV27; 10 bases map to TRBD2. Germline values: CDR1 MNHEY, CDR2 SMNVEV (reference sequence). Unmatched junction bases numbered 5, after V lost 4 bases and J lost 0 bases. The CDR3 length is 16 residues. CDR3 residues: CASSSWTSGYQETQYF. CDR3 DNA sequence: TGTGCCAGCAGTTCCTGGACTAGCGGCTACCAAGAGACCCAGTACTTC.

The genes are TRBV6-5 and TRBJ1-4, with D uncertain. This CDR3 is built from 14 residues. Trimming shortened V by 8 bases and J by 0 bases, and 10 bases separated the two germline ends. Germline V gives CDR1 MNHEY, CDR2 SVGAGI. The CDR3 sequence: CASGGFATNEKLFF. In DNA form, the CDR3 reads TGTGCCAGCGGAGGGTTCGCAACTAATGAAAAACTGTTTTTT.

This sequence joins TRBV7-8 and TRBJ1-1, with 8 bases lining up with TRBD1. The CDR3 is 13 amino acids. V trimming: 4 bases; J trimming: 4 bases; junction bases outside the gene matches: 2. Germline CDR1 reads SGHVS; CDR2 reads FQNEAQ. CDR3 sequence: CASSYRGSTEAFF. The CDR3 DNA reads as TGTGCCAGCAGCTACAGGGGGAGCACTGAAGCTTTCTTT.

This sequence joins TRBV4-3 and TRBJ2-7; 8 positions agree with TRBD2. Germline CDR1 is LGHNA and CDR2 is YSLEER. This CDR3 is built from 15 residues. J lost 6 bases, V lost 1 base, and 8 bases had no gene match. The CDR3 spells CASSQGIGRASEQYF. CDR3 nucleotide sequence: TGCGCCAGCAGCCAAGGGATCGGGAGGGCCTCCGAGCAGTACTTC.

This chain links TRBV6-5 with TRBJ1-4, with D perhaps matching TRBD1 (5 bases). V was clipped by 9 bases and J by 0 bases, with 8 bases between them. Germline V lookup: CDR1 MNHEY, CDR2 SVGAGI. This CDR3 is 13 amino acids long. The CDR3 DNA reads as TGTGCCAGTGACAGCGCAACTAATGAAAAACTGTTTTTT. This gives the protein CASDSATNEKLFF.

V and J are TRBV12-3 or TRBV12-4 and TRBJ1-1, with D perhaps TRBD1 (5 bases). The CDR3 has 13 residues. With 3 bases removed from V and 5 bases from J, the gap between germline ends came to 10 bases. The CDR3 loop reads CASSFKRGTEAFF. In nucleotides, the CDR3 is TGTGCCAGCAGTTTTAAGCGGGGGACTGAAGCTTTCTTT.

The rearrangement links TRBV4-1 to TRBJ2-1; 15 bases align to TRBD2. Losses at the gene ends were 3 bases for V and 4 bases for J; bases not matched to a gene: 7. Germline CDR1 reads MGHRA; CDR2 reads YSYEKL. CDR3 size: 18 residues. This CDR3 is CASSQEGLAGGGYNEQFF. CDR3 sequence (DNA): TGCGCCAGCAGCCAGGAAGGACTAGCGGGAGGGGGTTACAATGAGCAGTTCTTC.

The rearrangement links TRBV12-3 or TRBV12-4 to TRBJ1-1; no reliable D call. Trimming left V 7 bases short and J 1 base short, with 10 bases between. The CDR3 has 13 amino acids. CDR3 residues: CASIQVGNTEAFF. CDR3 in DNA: TGTGCCAGCATTCAGGTAGGGAACACTGAAGCTTTCTTT.

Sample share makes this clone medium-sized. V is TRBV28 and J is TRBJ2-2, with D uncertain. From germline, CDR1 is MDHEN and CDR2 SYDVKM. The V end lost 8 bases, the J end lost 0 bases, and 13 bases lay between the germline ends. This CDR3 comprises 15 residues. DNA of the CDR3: TGTGCCAGCCGTACCTTGAGCCCGAACACCGGGGAGCTGTTTTTT. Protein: CASRTLSPNTGELFF.

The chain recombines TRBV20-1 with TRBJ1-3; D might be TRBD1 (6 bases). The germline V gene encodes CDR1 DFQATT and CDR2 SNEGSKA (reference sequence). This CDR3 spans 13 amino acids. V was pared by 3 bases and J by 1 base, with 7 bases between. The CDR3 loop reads CSASTGSGNTIYF. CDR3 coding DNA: TGCAGTGCTAGTACAGGGTCTGGAAACACCATATATTTT.